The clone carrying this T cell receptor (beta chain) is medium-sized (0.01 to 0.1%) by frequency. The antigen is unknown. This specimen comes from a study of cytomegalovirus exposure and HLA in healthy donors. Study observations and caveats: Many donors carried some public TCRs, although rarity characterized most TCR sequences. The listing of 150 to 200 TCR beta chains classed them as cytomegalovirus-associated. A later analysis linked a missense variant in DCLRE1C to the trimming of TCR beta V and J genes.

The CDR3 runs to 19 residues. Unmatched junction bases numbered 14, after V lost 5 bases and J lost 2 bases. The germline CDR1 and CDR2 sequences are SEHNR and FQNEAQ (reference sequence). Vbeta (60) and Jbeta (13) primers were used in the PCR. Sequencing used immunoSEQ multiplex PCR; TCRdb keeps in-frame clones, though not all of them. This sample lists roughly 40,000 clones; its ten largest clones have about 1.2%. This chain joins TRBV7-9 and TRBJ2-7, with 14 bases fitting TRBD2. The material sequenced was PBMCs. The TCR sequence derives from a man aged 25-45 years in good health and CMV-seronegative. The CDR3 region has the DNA TGTGCCAGCAGCCCCGGGGAGGGACTAGCGGGAGAGGGCGCCTACGAGCAGTACTTC. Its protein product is CASSPGEGLAGEGAYEQYF. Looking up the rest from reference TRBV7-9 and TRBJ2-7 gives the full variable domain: DTGVSQNPRHKITKRGQNVTFRCDPISEHNRLYWYRQTLGQGPEFLTYFQNEAQLEKSRLLSDRFSAERPKGSFSTLEIQRTEQGDSAMYLCASSPGEGLAGEGAYEQYFGPGTRLTVT.